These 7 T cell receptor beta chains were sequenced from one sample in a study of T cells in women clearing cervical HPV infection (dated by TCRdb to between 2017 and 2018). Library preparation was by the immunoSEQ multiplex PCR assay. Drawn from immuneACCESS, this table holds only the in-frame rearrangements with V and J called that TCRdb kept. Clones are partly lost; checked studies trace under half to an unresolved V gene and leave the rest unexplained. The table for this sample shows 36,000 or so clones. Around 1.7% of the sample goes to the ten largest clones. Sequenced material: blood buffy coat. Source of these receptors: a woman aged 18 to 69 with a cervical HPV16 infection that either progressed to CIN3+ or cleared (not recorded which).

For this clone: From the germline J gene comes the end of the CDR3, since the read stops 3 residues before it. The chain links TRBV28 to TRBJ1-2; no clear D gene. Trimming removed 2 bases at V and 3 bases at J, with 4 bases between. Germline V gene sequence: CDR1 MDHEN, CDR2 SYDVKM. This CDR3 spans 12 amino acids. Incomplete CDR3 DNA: TGTGCCAGCAGTTTACGGGACTATGGC. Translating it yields CASSLRDYG. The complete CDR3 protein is CASSLRDYGYTF.

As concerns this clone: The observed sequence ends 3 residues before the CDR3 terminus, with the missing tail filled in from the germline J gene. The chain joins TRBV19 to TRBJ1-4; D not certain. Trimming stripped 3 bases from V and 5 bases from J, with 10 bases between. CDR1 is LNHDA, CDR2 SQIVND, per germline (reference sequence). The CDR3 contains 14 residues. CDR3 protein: CASSMGFENEKLFF. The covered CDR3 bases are TGTGCCAGTAGTATGGGCTTTGAGAATGAAAAA.

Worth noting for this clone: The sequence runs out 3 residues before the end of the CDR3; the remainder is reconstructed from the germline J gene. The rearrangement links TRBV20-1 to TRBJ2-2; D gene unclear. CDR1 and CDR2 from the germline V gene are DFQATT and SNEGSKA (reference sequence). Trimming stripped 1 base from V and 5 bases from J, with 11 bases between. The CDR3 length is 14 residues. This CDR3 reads CSARVLSYTGELFF. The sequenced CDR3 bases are TGCAGTGCTAGAGTCCTATCCTATACCGGGGAG.

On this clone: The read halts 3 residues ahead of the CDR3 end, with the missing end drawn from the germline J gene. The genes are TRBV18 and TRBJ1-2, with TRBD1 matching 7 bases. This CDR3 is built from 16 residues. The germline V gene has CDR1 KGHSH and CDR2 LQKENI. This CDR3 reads CASSPPQGTGTDTYTF. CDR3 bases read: TGTGCCAGCTCACCGCCACAGGGGACGGGCACAGATACC.

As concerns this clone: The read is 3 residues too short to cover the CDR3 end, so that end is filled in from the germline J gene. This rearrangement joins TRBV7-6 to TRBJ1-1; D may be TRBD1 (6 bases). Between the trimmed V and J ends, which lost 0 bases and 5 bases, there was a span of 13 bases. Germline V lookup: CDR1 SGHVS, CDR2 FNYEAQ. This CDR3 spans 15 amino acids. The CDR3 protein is CASSLAIAGETEAFF. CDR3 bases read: TGTGCCAGCAGCTTAGCGATCGCAGGGGAAACTGAA.

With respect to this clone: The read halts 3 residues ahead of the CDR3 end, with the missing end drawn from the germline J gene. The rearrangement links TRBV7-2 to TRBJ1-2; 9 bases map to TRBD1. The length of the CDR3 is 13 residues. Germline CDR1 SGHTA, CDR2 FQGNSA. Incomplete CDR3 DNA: TGTGCCAGCCGTCGGGACAGGGTGAATGAC. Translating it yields CASRRDRVND. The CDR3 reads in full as CASRRDRVNDYTF. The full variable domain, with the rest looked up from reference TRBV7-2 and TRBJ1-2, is GAGVSQSPSNKVTEKGKDVELRCDPISGHTALYWYRQSLGQGLEFLIYFQGNSAPDKSGLPSDRFSAERTGGSVSTLTIQRTQQEDSAVYLCASRRDRVNDYTFGSGTRLTVV.

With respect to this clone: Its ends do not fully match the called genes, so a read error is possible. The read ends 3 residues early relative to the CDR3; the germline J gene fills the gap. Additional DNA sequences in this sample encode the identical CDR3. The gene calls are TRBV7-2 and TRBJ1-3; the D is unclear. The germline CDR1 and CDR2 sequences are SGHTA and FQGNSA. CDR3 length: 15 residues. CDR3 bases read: TGTGCCAGCAGCTTAGCTTGGGCTTCTGGAAACACA. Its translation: CASSLAWASGNT. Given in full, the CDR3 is CASSLAWASGNTIYF. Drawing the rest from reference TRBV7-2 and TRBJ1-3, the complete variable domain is GAGVSQSPSNKVTEKGKDVELRCDPISGHTALYWYRQSLGQGLEFLIYFQGNSAPDKSGLPSDRFSAERTGGSVSTLTIQRTQQEDSAVYLCASSLAWASGNTIYFGEGSWLTVV.